This T cell receptor beta chain comes out of a study of T cells in Graves' hyperthyroidism and ophthalmopathy. Study findings and constraints: Through a model of 13 V-J features, ophthalmopathy was separated from stable hyperthyroidism. Blood held most thyroid clonotypes expanded above 0.001 frequency.

Trimming removed 3 bases from V and 0 bases from J; junction bases left unmatched: 2. The CDR3 runs 15 residues. Per the germline V gene, CDR1 is SGHAT and CDR2 is FQNNGV. These patients, aged 18 to 65, had recently diagnosed hyperthyroidism lasting under 2 months. Criteria for exclusion of patients were uncontrolled infection, other autoimmune disease, pregnancy or lactation. It was RNA transcripts that yielded the amplified TCR beta CDR3 regions. The HTBI primer set served for first-round RT-PCR of the TCR CDR3. TCRdb processed the multiplex PCR reads anew with MiXCR; each CDR3 protein has one entry. Here the sample spans some 250,000 distinct CDR3 sequences, about 14% being singletons. This clonotype was recorded at least ten times. Its antigen is unknown.

The chain combines TRBV11-2 with TRBJ2-7; 10 bases are shared with TRBD2. Sequencing was performed on blood. The receptor's source is a woman aged 40 to 49 with Graves' hyperthyroidism that later progressed to Graves' ophthalmopathy. DNA of the CDR3: TGTGCCAGCAGCTTGTCTAGCGGGAGCTCCTACGAGCAGTACTTC. Translating gives CASSLSSGSSYEQYF.